A selection of T cell receptor beta chains follows, all from one sample in a study of blood T cell repertoires in COVID-19. The protocol was immunoSEQ multiplex PCR, while the TCRdb copy is restricted to in-frame clones and leaves out a portion. This table has 250,000 or so clones, around 90% appearing once. Sequences were obtained from peripheral blood. These receptor sequences come from a woman in her sixties or seventies with COVID-19, enrolled during active disease. Both conserved end residues are part of each CDR3. A D gene is named only where the DNA matches it firmly. Rows may omit the clone size; those that give it use once, few, many or a size class.

abundance	j_gene	v_gene	d_gene	CDR3aa	CDR3nt
NA	TRBJ1-5	TRBV3-1/TRBV3-2	NA	CASSQDHGGNQPQHF	TGTGCCAGCAGCCAAGATCATGGGGGGAATCAGCCCCAGCATTTT
NA	TRBJ2-3	TRBV5-1	TRBD2	CASSLGVAGVGDTQYF	TGCGCCAGCAGCTTAGGGGTAGCGGGGGTTGGAGATACGCAGTATTTT
once	TRBJ1-5	TRBV3-1/TRBV3-2	NA	CASSPMNPLYAAKSNQPQHF	TGTGCCAGCAGCCCGATGAACCCACTTTACGCAGCGAAAAGCAATCAGCCCCAGCATTTT
NA	TRBJ1-6	TRBV27	NA	CASRTGEGSPLHF	TGTGCCAGCAGAACGGGGGAGGGATCACCCCTCCACTTT
NA	TRBJ1-1	TRBV11-2	NA	CASSSFGGGNTEAFF	TGTGCCAGCAGCTCGTTTGGGGGGGGGAACACTGAAGCTTTCTTT
NA	TRBJ1-6	TRBV3-1/TRBV3-2	NA	CASSQIYSPDSPLHF	TGTGCCAGCAGCCAAATCTACTCGCCCGATTCACCCCTCCACTTT
NA	TRBJ2-7	TRBV6-1	TRBD2	CASSDLGLAYEQYF	TGTGCCAGCAGTGACCTGGGACTAGCCTACGAGCAGTACTTC
NA	TRBJ1-2	TRBV19	NA	CASSIGQLGYTF	TGTGCCAGTAGTATTGGGCAACTTGGCTACACCTTC
NA	TRBJ2-3	TRBV6-5	NA	CASEDFSTDTQYF	TGTGCCAGCGAGGACTTTAGCACAGATACGCAGTATTTT
NA	TRBJ2-7	TRBV18	NA	CASSPQKSHYEQYF	TGTGCCAGCTCACCCCAGAAATCCCACTACGAGCAGTACTTC
NA	TRBJ1-2	TRBV19	NA	CASSPGFDYTF	TGTGCCAGTAGTCCAGGGTTTGACTACACCTTC
NA	TRBJ2-3	TRBV7-2	NA	CASSSGVDTQYF	TGTGCCAGCAGTTCGGGTGTAGATACGCAGTATTTT
few	TRBJ1-4	TRBV7-9	NA	CASVAKSGGDEKLFF	TGTGCCAGCGTTGCAAAGTCTGGGGGGGATGAAAAACTGTTTTTT
NA	TRBJ1-1	TRBV2	NA	CASLQGLATEAFF	TGTGCCAGCTTACAGGGTTTGGCTACTGAAGCTTTCTTT
NA	TRBJ1-1	TRBV6-2/TRBV6-3	TRBD1	CASSYSRDRRGGPLMNTEAFF	TGTGCCAGCAGTTACTCCCGGGACAGACGAGGTGGCCCGCTTATGAACACTGAAGCTTTCTTT
NA	TRBJ2-1	TRBV19	TRBD1	CASNSGTGNSYNEQFF	TGTGCCAGTAACTCCGGGACAGGTAACTCCTACAATGAGCAGTTCTTC
NA	TRBJ1-5	TRBV3-1/TRBV3-2	TRBD1	CASSHENLQGVNQPQHF	TGTGCCAGCAGCCATGAAAACTTACAGGGGGTGAATCAGCCCCAGCATTTT
NA	TRBJ1-5	TRBV21-1	NA	CASSKTGTAPQPQHF	TGTGCCAGCAGCAAAACAGGGACGGCGCCTCAGCCCCAGCATTTT
NA	TRBJ1-2	TRBV5-5	NA	CAGARAPDYGYTF	TGTGCCGGAGCCCGTGCTCCGGACTATGGCTACACCTTC
NA	TRBJ2-5	TRBV27	NA	CASSLGEVETQYF	TGTGCCAGCAGTTTAGGGGAGGTCGAGACCCAGTACTTC
NA	TRBJ1-1	TRBV7-3	NA	CASSPGMNTEAFF	TGTGCCAGCAGTCCGGGGATGAACACTGAAGCTTTCTTT
NA	TRBJ1-1	TRBV12-5	NA	CASGSSEGAPKEAFF	TGTGCTAGTGGTTCCTCTGAAGGGGCCCCGAAAGAAGCTTTCTTT
NA	TRBJ1-2	TRBV24-1	NA	CATSGGPGYGYTF	TGTGCCACCAGTGGGGGCCCGGGTTATGGCTACACCTTC
NA	TRBJ2-7	TRBV4-3	TRBD1	CASSRWTGQYEQYF	TGCGCCAGCAGCCGATGGACAGGGCAGTACGAGCAGTACTTC
NA	TRBJ1-3	TRBV28	NA	CASSSGGLRSGNTIYF	TGTGCCAGCAGTTCGGGGGGTTTAAGATCTGGAAACACCATATATTTT
once	TRBJ2-1	TRBV3-1/TRBV3-2	TRBD2	CASSLTSGLAGGIRRNEQFF	TGTGCCAGCAGCCTTACTTCGGGACTAGCGGGGGGGATCAGAAGGAATGAGCAGTTCTTC
NA	TRBJ2-5	TRBV5-1	TRBD2	CASALAGEETQYF	TGCGCCAGTGCGCTAGCGGGAGAAGAGACCCAGTACTTC
NA	TRBJ1-2	TRBV2	NA	CASSLDSNYGYTF	TGTGCCAGCAGCCTGGACAGTAACTATGGCTACACCTTC
NA	TRBJ1-5	TRBV29-1	NA	CSVFTGSGPQHF	TGCAGCGTCTTCACGGGGAGCGGGCCCCAGCATTTT
NA	TRBJ1-2	TRBV5-1	NA	CASSLDGGDYGYTF	TGCGCCAGCAGCTTGGATGGGGGGGACTATGGCTACACCTTC
NA	TRBJ1-2	TRBV7-3	NA	CASSLTGARDGYTF	TGTGCCAGCAGCTTAACGGGGGCGCGAGATGGCTACACCTTC
NA	TRBJ2-7	TRBV6-5	TRBD1	CASSSLGQVGQYF	TGTGCCAGCAGTTCGCTGGGACAGGTCGGGCAGTACTTC
once	TRBJ1-5	TRBV29-1	TRBD1	CSVGGQGAGQPQHF	TGCAGCGTTGGGGGACAGGGGGCAGGTCAGCCCCAGCATTTT
NA	TRBJ2-7	TRBV7-2	NA	CASSSTPQGYYEQYF	TGTGCCAGCAGCTCAACTCCTCAGGGTTACTACGAGCAGTACTTC
NA	TRBJ1-2	TRBV10-3	TRBD1	CAISESGTAYGYTF	TGTGCCATCAGTGAATCCGGGACAGCCTATGGCTACACCTTC
NA	TRBJ1-6	TRBV27	NA	CASSLSGTRDNSPLHF	TGTGCCAGCAGTTTATCGGGGACTAGGGATAATTCACCCCTCCACTTT
NA	TRBJ2-7	TRBV5-1	NA	CASSLDGTSYEQYF	TGCGCCAGCAGCTTGGACGGGACATCCTACGAGCAGTACTTC
NA	TRBJ1-4	TRBV5-1	NA	CASSLEAGHEKLFF	TGCGCCAGCAGCTTGGAGGCAGGGCATGAAAAACTGTTTTTT
NA	TRBJ2-3	TRBV7-2	NA	CASSLGGRDTQYF	TGTGCCAGCAGCTTAGGGGGGCGAGATACGCAGTATTTT
NA	TRBJ2-1	TRBV27	NA	CASSVTSFQVNEQFF	TGTGCCAGCAGTGTGACGTCTTTTCAGGTCAATGAGCAGTTCTTC
NA	TRBJ2-2	TRBV6-1	NA	CASSAKGGRDTGELFF	TGTGCCAGCAGTGCCAAGGGGGGGCGGGACACCGGGGAGCTGTTTTTT
NA	TRBJ2-6	TRBV6-2/TRBV6-3	TRBD2	CASSYSTSGGLNPGANVLTF	TGTGCCAGCAGTTACTCTACTAGCGGGGGCCTGAACCCTGGGGCCAACGTCCTGACTTTC
NA	TRBJ2-3	TRBV7-2	NA	CASSLNGGSGDTQYF	TGTGCCAGCAGCTTAAACGGTGGTAGCGGAGATACGCAGTATTTT
NA	TRBJ1-3	TRBV18	NA	CASSPRQAIDSGNTIYF	TGTGCCAGCTCACCACGGCAGGCGATAGACTCTGGAAACACCATATATTTT
NA	TRBJ1-5	TRBV27	NA	CASSLNRNQPQHF	TGTGCCAGCAGTTTGAATAGAAATCAGCCCCAGCATTTT